Following are 23 T cell receptor beta chains from one sample sequenced in a study of T cell changes during pregnancy in multiple sclerosis. Clones were read by immunoSEQ multiplex PCR, and TCRdb kept only the in-frame ones, dropping some. Seen here are about 56,000 clones, around nine tenths observed once, and the top ten hold roughly 5.3%. The sequencing sample was made of peripheral blood from another person, used as feeder cells. These receptors were obtained from a human donor whose cells served as feeder cells for cultures in a pregnancy study.

This rearrangement joins TRBV28 to TRBJ1-5, with TRBD1 identical over 7 bases. Per germline, CDR1 MDHEN and CDR2 SYDVKM. The CDR3 runs to 16 residues. V dropped 3 bases and J dropped 0; count of bases not matched to a gene: 5. The CDR3 DNA is TGTGCCAGCAGTTTTATCGGGACAGTTAGCAATCAGCCCCAGCATTTT. Translated: CASSFIGTVSNQPQHF.

The CDR3 DNA reads as TGTGCCAGCAGCTTGGGGGGGATAGGGAGGGAGACCCAGTACTTC. As protein: CASSLGGIGRETQYF. The chain combines TRBV11-2 with TRBJ2-5; 7 bases agree with TRBD2. V dropped 3 bases and J dropped 5; count of bases not matched to a gene: 9. The CDR3 has 15 amino acids. Germline V gene lookup returns CDR1 SGHAT and CDR2 FQNNGV.

This clone was counted only a few times. The chain joins TRBV9 to TRBJ1-4; 10 bases are a match to TRBD1. There are 20 residues in the CDR3. Germline V gene sequence: CDR1 SGDLS, CDR2 YYNGEE. Trimming cost V 0 bases and J 0 bases; bases outside gene matches: 11. The CDR3 sequence is CASSVAPGTGVLSTNEKLFF. The CDR3 DNA reads TGTGCCAGCAGCGTAGCCCCCGGGACAGGGGTCCTATCAACTAATGAAAAACTGTTTTTT.

V gene TRBV5-6 combines with J gene TRBJ1-2; no firm D call. CDR3 length: 14 amino acids. The germline V gene has CDR1 SGHDT and CDR2 YYEEEE. With 1 base removed from V and 2 bases from J, the gap between germline ends came to 9 bases. DNA of the CDR3: TGTGCCAGCAGCTTGTATCTCTCCAACTATGGCTACACCTTC. Amino acids: CASSLYLSNYGYTF.

The genes are TRBV18 and TRBJ1-4, with D unclear. CDR1 is KGHSH and CDR2 is LQKENI in the germline V gene. This CDR3 spans 16 amino acids. V was shortened by 2 bases and J by 0 bases, with 10 bases between the two germline ends. The DNA for the CDR3 is TGTGCCAGCTCACCAGAGGGCGGGGCAACTAATGAAAAACTGTTTTTT. This codes for CASSPEGGATNEKLFF.

CDR3 region: CASSLIGQPLTGELFF. In nucleotides, the CDR3 is TGCGCCAGCAGCCTTATCGGACAGCCTTTAACCGGGGAGCTGTTTTTT. V is TRBV5-1 and J is TRBJ2-2, with a possible D match to TRBD1 (6 bases). V was trimmed by 4 bases and J by 5 bases, leaving 18 bases between them. Germline V lookup: CDR1 SGHRS, CDR2 YFSETQ. This CDR3 contains 16 residues.

This sequence joins TRBV7-3 and TRBJ2-2; 8 nucleotides match TRBD1. This CDR3 region has 14 residues. V was pared by 2 bases and J by 7 bases, with 3 bases of the junction left unmatched. CDR1 is SGHTA, CDR2 FQGTGA, per germline. CDR3 DNA sequence: TGTGCCAGCAGCTTAGGACAGGGCTACGGGGAGCTGTTTTTT. Translated: CASSLGQGYGELFF.

The gene calls are TRBV4-2 and TRBJ1-5; the D gene is possibly TRBD1 (5 bases). The CDR3 has 14 amino acids. Germline lookup yields CDR1 LGHNA and CDR2 YNFKEQ. V was clipped by 3 bases and J by 7 bases, with 13 bases between them. This chain's CDR3 is CASSQGGEEQPQHF. CDR3 in DNA: TGTGCCAGCAGCCAGGGGGGGGAAGAACAGCCCCAGCATTTT.

The chain carries TRBV7-3 and TRBJ1-5; 7 bases map to TRBD1. Germline CDR1 is SGHTA and CDR2 is FQGTGA. This CDR3 has 13 residues. The V gene end was trimmed by 5 bases and the J gene end by 5 bases; junction bases not matched to a gene: 3. The CDR3 DNA reads as TGTGCCAGCAGCCTTACAGGGGATCAGCCCCAGCATTTT. This codes for CASSLTGDQPQHF.

V gene TRBV4-2 combines with J gene TRBJ1-5, with D uncertain. The V end lost 0 bases, the J end lost 1 base, and 10 bases lay between the germline ends. This CDR3 contains 16 residues. The germline CDR1 and CDR2 sequences are LGHNA and YNFKEQ. CDR3 in DNA: TGTGCCAGCAGCCAAGAGGTTCGTATGAGCAATCAGCCCCAGCATTTT. Protein product: CASSQEVRMSNQPQHF.

V is TRBV29-1 and J is TRBJ2-5, with 10 bases that match TRBD1. V gave up 7 bases and J gave up 5 bases; unmatched junction bases: 13. This CDR3 has 15 amino acids. From germline, CDR1 is SQVTM and CDR2 ANQGSEA. The CDR3 bases are TGCAGCGCCAACAACCCGACAGGGGGCGGCGAGACCCAGTACTTC. This gives the protein CSANNPTGGGETQYF.

The chain combines TRBV9 with TRBJ2-1; D is possibly TRBD1 (6 bases). Deletions cut 3 bases from V and 1 base from J, with 14 bases between. Germline lookup yields CDR1 SGDLS and CDR2 YYNGEE. The length of the CDR3 is 16 residues. CDR3 in amino acids: CASSASGTYSYNEQFF. DNA for the CDR3: TGTGCCAGCAGCGCCTCCGGGACATATTCCTACAATGAGCAGTTCTTC.

V usage is TRBV6-4 and J usage is TRBJ2-1; D call uncertain. CDR3 size: 13 residues. The V end lost 3 bases, the J end lost 0 bases, and 3 bases lay between the germline ends. CDR1 and CDR2 (germline): MRHNA, SNTAGT. The CDR3 coding sequence is TGTGCCAGCAGTGAGAGCTCCTACAATGAGCAGTTCTTC. Protein product: CASSESSYNEQFF.

This chain connects TRBV29-1 to TRBJ1-2; 7 nucleotides match TRBD1. The CDR3 spans 18 residues. V dropped 4 bases and J dropped 2; count of bases not matched to a gene: 19. Per germline, CDR1 SQVTM and CDR2 ANQGSEA. The CDR3 is CSVASLRDRENPNYGYTF. CDR3 nucleotides: TGCAGCGTTGCCAGCCTTCGGGACAGAGAAAACCCCAACTATGGCTACACCTTC.

This chain joins TRBV9 and TRBJ2-2, with 8 bases fitting TRBD1. The CDR3 is made up of 16 amino acids. Germline V gives CDR1 SGDLS, CDR2 YYNGEE. J was trimmed by 5 bases and V by 3 bases; bases with no gene match: 9. The chain's CDR3 is CASSAAIRQGTGELFF. For the CDR3, the DNA is TGTGCCAGCAGCGCAGCCATTAGACAGGGGACCGGGGAGCTGTTTTTT.

V and J are TRBV9 and TRBJ1-5; 7 bases agree with TRBD1. The V and J ends lost 4 bases and 2 bases, in that order; junction bases with no gene match: 3. CDR3 size: 14 residues. Germline lookup yields CDR1 SGDLS and CDR2 YYNGEE. CDR3: CASSLTGGNQPQHF. The CDR3 DNA reads TGTGCCAGCAGCCTAACAGGGGGCAATCAGCCCCAGCATTTT.

Of note for this clone: Mismatch with germline at one junction end may stem from a read error. V and J are TRBV30 and TRBJ2-3, with a possible D match to TRBD1 (5 bases). This CDR3 is 13 amino acids long. Germline V gene lookup returns CDR1 GTSNPN and CDR2 SVGIG (reference sequence). CDR3 protein: CARSPGNTDTQYF. For the CDR3, the DNA is TGTGCCCGGAGCCCAGGGAACACAGATACGCAGTATTTT.

This chain uses TRBV6-1 with TRBJ1-3; 8 bases line up with TRBD1. The V gene's germline CDR1 is MNHNS and CDR2 SASEGT. V shed 6 bases and J 4 bases; nucleotides not matched to a gene: 5. There are 14 residues in the CDR3. The CDR3 DNA follows: TGTGCCAGCAGCGGACAGGGAGGAGGAAACACCATATATTTT. Its translation: CASSGQGGGNTIYF.

The chain employs TRBV30 and TRBJ2-7, with no clear D. The CDR3 runs 11 residues. From germline, CDR1 is GTSNPN and CDR2 SVGIG (reference sequence). V was cut by 3 bases and J by 3 bases, with 6 bases left in between. CDR3 sequence reads: CAWRGYYEQYF. In nucleotides, the CDR3 is TGTGCCTGGAGGGGCTACTACGAGCAGTACTTC.

This clone was detected once. The rearrangement joins TRBV5-4 to TRBJ1-2; D is ambiguous. V shed 2 bases and J shed 4 bases, with 6 bases lying between them. The CDR3 runs to 12 residues. The germline V gene has CDR1 SGHNT and CDR2 YYREEE (reference sequence). CDR3 loop: CASSFRSYGYTF. DNA of the CDR3: TGTGCCAGCAGCTTCCGAAGCTATGGCTACACCTTC.

The chain links TRBV6-6 to TRBJ1-6; a possible D gene is TRBD1 (6 bases). CDR1 is MNHNY, CDR2 SVGAGI, per germline (reference sequence). V dropped 5 bases and J dropped 13 bases, with 12 bases sitting between them. This CDR3 is 12 amino acids long. In DNA, the CDR3 is TGTGCCAGCAGTGGTACAGGGACGCCCCTCCACTTT. Its translation: CASSGTGTPLHF.

V gene TRBV5-1 combines with J gene TRBJ2-3, with TRBD2 as a possible D gene (5 bases). From germline, CDR1 is SGHRS and CDR2 YFSETQ. Trimming cost V 1 base and J 5 bases, with 11 bases left between them. The CDR3 contains 14 residues. The CDR3: CASSLIGVGDTQYF. The CDR3 bases are TGCGCCAGCAGCTTGATCGGGGTCGGAGATACGCAGTATTTT.

This clone has more than one count but fewer than ten. The V gene is TRBV19, the J gene TRBJ1-6; no clear D gene. CDR1 LNHDA and CDR2 SQIVND come from the germline V gene (reference sequence). The CDR3 covers 14 residues. V was clipped by 5 bases and J by 8 bases, with 13 bases between them. This chain's CDR3 is CASSEGAKDSPLHF. The CDR3 DNA is TGTGCCAGTAGTGAGGGAGCTAAGGATTCACCCCTCCACTTT. The full variable domain, completed using reference TRBV19 and TRBJ1-6, is DGGITQSPKYLFRKEGQNVTLSCEQNLNHDAMYWYRQDPGQGLRLIYYSQIVNDFQKGDIAEGYSVSREKKESFPLTVTSAQKNPTAFYLCASSEGAKDSPLHFGNGTRLTVT.